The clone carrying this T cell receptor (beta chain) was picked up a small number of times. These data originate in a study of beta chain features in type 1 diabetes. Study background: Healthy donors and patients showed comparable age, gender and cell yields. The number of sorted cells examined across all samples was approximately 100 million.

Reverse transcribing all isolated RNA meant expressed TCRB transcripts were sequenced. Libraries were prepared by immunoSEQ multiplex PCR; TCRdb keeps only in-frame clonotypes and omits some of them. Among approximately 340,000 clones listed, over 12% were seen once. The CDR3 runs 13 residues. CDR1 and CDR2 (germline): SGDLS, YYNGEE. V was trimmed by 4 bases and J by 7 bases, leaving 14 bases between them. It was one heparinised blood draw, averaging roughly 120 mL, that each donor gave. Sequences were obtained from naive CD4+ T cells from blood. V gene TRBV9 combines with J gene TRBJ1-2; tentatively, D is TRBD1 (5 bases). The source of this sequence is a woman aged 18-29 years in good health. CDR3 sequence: CASSQGGSAGYTF. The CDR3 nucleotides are TGTGCCAGCAGCCAGGGAGGGTCTGCTGGCTACACCTTC.